This TCR beta chain was recorded in a study of CD8+ T cells in alopecia areata. Reverse transcription of extracted RNA yielded cDNA, which provided the sequencing template. Clones were read by immunoSEQ multiplex PCR, and TCRdb kept only the in-frame ones, dropping some. The sample yields more than 110,000 clones, about 59% seen once. Findings and caveats of the study: Scalp clonality and expanded CD8+ clones among the top 100 fell significantly with tofacitinib. Tofacitinib did not eliminate many expanded lesional clones from scalp or blood.

On this clone: Its specificity is not known.

Trimming left V 5 bases short and J 2 bases short, with 9 bases between. Germline lookup yields CDR1 LNHNV and CDR2 YYDKDF (reference sequence). The CDR3 is 13 residues long. Noted treatment: oral pan-JAK inhibitor, 5-10 mg twice daily. Sorting of CD4+ and CD8+ T cells was performed on PBMCs. The material sequenced was CD8+ T cells sorted from blood, taken at week 4, from a patient treated with tofacitinib. The receptor was isolated from a human donor with alopecia areata. V is TRBV15 and J is TRBJ2-5; a possible D gene is TRBD2 (5 bases). Written as DNA, the CDR3 is TGTGCCACCAGCCGGACTCCACAAGAGACCCAGTACTTC. It yields the protein CATSRTPQETQYF.